These 27 T cell receptor beta chains share one sample of origin, sequenced in a study of T cells in Graves' hyperthyroidism and ophthalmopathy. Regions amplified from RNA transcripts were the TCR beta CDR3 regions. A set of HTBI primers served as the primers for a first-round RT-PCR of the TCR CDR3. TCRdb reanalysed the multiplex PCR reads using MiXCR and keeps one entry per CDR3 protein. The sample yields around 200,000 distinct CDR3 sequences, over 15% seen once. The sample comprised blood. The source of these receptors is a woman aged 45-60 years with Graves' hyperthyroidism.

This clonotype was seen ten or more times. The chain employs TRBV16 and TRBJ1-3, with no clear D. CDR3 size: 15 residues. Germline assignment: CDR1 KGHSY and CDR2 FQNENV. V gave up 2 bases and J gave up 4 bases, with 12 bases separating them. The CDR3 DNA is TGTGCCAGCAGCCAAAATCGGGCAGGCGGAAACACCATATATTTT. Protein product: CASSQNRAGGNTIYF.

This clonotype was counted ten times or more. V usage is TRBV6-1 and J usage is TRBJ2-3; 12 bases are a match to TRBD1. Germline-derived CDR1 and CDR2 are MNHNS and SASEGT. Unmatched junction bases numbered 5, after V lost 6 bases and J lost 4 bases. The CDR3 is 15 amino acids. DNA of the CDR3: TGTGCCAGCAGGCCCGGGACAGGGGGCTCAGATACGCAGTATTTT. It specifies CASRPGTGGSDTQYF.

This clonotype was recorded many times. This rearrangement joins TRBV24-1 to TRBJ2-1, with a tentative D call TRBD1 (5 bases). The CDR3 runs to 14 residues. Germline CDR1 is KGHDR and CDR2 is SFDVKD. With 4 bases removed from V and 9 bases from J, the gap between germline ends came to 15 bases. The CDR3 DNA reads as TGTGCCACCAGTGACCCTCGACAGACCCGTGAGCAGTTCTTC. Protein sequence: CATSDPRQTREQFF.

The sample holds many counts of this clonotype. V is TRBV6-2 or TRBV6-3 and J is TRBJ2-1, with D unresolved. CDR3 size: 15 residues. The V end lost 9 bases, the J end lost 4 bases, and 19 bases lay between the germline ends. The germline V gene encodes CDR1 MNHEY and CDR2 SVGEGT. This CDR3 is CASWTLREGYNEQFF. The CDR3 DNA reads as TGTGCCAGTTGGACCCTTAGGGAAGGATACAATGAGCAGTTCTTC.

DNA of the CDR3: TGTGCCTGGAGTCATGGACAGGGCAATCAGCCCCAGCATTTT. Amino acid sequence: CAWSHGQGNQPQHF. The genes are TRBV30 and TRBJ1-5; 7 bases match TRBD1. Germline V CDR1 and CDR2: GTSNPN, SVGIG (reference sequence). Unmatched junction bases numbered 3, after V lost 2 bases and J lost 2 bases. The CDR3 extends over 14 amino acids.

This clonotype was observed many times. The chain couples TRBV20-1 to TRBJ2-2; 9 bases line up with TRBD1. The CDR3 is made up of 17 amino acids. The V gene's germline CDR1 is DFQATT and CDR2 SNEGSKA (reference sequence). With V trimmed by 3 bases and J by 6 bases, 14 bases remained unmatched. The CDR3 DNA reads as TGCAGTGCTAGGGATGAGTCCGGGACAGGGCGCTCCGGGGAGCTGTTTTTT. Amino acids: CSARDESGTGRSGELFF.

This clonotype appeared many times. V is TRBV20-1 and J is TRBJ1-2; D not resolved. V was trimmed by 1 base and J by 3 bases, leaving 6 bases between them. This CDR3 comprises 12 residues. Germline CDR1 DFQATT, CDR2 SNEGSKA (reference sequence). The chain's CDR3 is CSARARYYGYTF. CDR3 sequence (DNA): TGCAGTGCTAGAGCCCGATACTATGGCTACACCTTC.

This chain connects TRBV28 to TRBJ1-2; 11 bases are a match to TRBD1. From germline, CDR1 is MDHEN and CDR2 SYDVKM. This CDR3 is built from 17 residues. V gave up 4 bases and J gave up 6 bases; unmatched junction bases: 13. CDR3 coding DNA: TGTGCCAGCAGTTCGGACAGGGGGCGGAACCGCCTGCATGGCTACACCTTC. The encoded protein is CASSSDRGRNRLHGYTF.

This clonotype was found many times. V usage is TRBV2 and J usage is TRBJ2-1; 9 bases fit TRBD1. Unmatched junction bases numbered 4, after V lost 8 bases and J lost 8 bases. This CDR3 is 12 amino acids long. Germline CDR1 reads SNHLY; CDR2 reads FYNNEI. The CDR3 protein is CASRDRAHEQFF. Here the CDR3 DNA reads TGTGCCAGCCGGGACAGGGCCCATGAGCAGTTCTTC.

The rearrangement joins TRBV9 to TRBJ1-4; D perhaps matches TRBD1 (6 bases). The CDR3 length is 13 residues. The germline V gene has CDR1 SGDLS and CDR2 YYNGEE. Trimming stripped 7 bases from V and 4 bases from J, with 11 bases between. The CDR3 loop is CASSGRGNEKLFF. CDR3 sequence (DNA): TGTGCCAGCTCGGGCAGGGGTAATGAAAAACTGTTTTTT.

Many counts were recorded for this clonotype. DNA of the CDR3: TGCAGTGCTAGACTGACAGGTCCGTTTACAGATACGCAGTATTTT. As protein: CSARLTGPFTDTQYF. The chain is built from TRBV20-1 and TRBJ2-3; D perhaps matches TRBD1 (6 bases). CDR3 length: 15 amino acids. V gave up 2 bases and J gave up 3 bases, with 15 bases separating them. The germline V gene encodes CDR1 DFQATT and CDR2 SNEGSKA (reference sequence).

About this clonotype itself: A read error is possible here, since a much larger clone lies one base away. This chain links TRBV5-6 with TRBJ2-1; either TRBD1 or TRBD2 may fit D (5 bases each). This CDR3 comprises 13 residues. Germline V CDR1 and CDR2: SGHDT, YYEEEE. Trimming pared 5 bases from V and 12 bases from J, leaving 18 bases between. CDR3 amino acids: CASSSLPGRTQFF. The CDR3 coding sequence is TGTGCCAGCAGTAGCTTGCCGGGACGTACGCAGTTCTTC.

This clonotype was recorded at least ten times. The chain has TRBV29-1 and TRBJ2-7; 8 positions match TRBD1. Germline loops: CDR1 SQVTM, CDR2 ANQGSEA. V shed 6 bases and J 6 bases; nucleotides not matched to a gene: 10. The CDR3 length is 13 residues. CDR3 sequence: CSVPRAGGSEQYF. CDR3 nucleotides: TGCAGCGTCCCCAGGGCAGGGGGCAGCGAGCAGTACTTC.

At least ten counts were recorded for this clonotype. The chain combines TRBV7-2 with TRBJ1-1, with TRBD1 matching over 8 bases. V was clipped by 3 bases and J by 7 bases; unmatched bases: 4. Per the germline V gene, CDR1 is SGHTA and CDR2 is FQGNSA. This CDR3 contains 13 residues. The CDR3 sequence: CASSFSGTGEAFF. In DNA form, the CDR3 reads TGTGCCAGCAGCTTTTCTGGGACAGGTGAAGCTTTCTTT.

The chain couples TRBV12-3 or TRBV12-4 to TRBJ1-5; the D gene is possibly TRBD1 (5 bases). The V and J ends lost 6 bases and 4 bases respectively, with 10 bases between them. The CDR3 totals 13 residues. The CDR3 sequence is CASRTTENQPQHF. In nucleotides, the CDR3 is TGTGCCAGCAGGACGACAGAGAATCAGCCCCAGCATTTT.

This clonotype was recorded many times. The chain recombines TRBV7-9 with TRBJ1-5; a possible D gene is TRBD1 (5 bases). The CDR3 length is 15 residues. Germline CDR1 SEHNR, CDR2 FQNEAQ (reference sequence). The V end was cut by 4 bases, the J end by 3 bases, with 13 bases between. CDR3 loop: CASSSDSTYNQPQHF. For the CDR3, the DNA is TGTGCCAGCAGCTCCGACAGTACATACAATCAGCCCCAGCATTTT.

This clonotype was seen ten or more times. V and J are TRBV27 and TRBJ2-7; TRBD1 or TRBD2 may be the D gene (5 bases each). The CDR3 has 15 amino acids. Germline-derived CDR1 and CDR2 are MNHEY and SMNVEV (reference sequence). The V end lost 3 bases, the J end lost 2 bases, and 14 bases lay between the germline ends. CDR3 nucleotide sequence: TGTGCCAGCAGTTTTGGGGCTCAGGGAGCCTACGAGCAGTACTTC. This encodes CASSFGAQGAYEQYF.

The chain is built from TRBV5-6 and TRBJ1-1; D gene ambiguous. The CDR3 has 16 residues. Germline V gene sequence: CDR1 SGHDT, CDR2 YYEEEE. V lost 6 bases and J 2 bases, leaving 20 bases between the germline ends. The CDR3 protein is CASTSKGGMVNTEAFF. CDR3 bases: TGTGCCAGCACGTCCAAAGGCGGTATGGTAAACACTGAAGCTTTCTTT.

The table lists this clonotype with many counts. The chain joins TRBV5-6 to TRBJ1-2; the D gene is possibly TRBD1 (6 bases). Germline V lookup: CDR1 SGHDT, CDR2 YYEEEE. Deletions cut 0 bases from V and 2 bases from J, with 8 bases between. The CDR3 has 14 amino acids. CDR3 residues: CASSLGTDNYGYTF. The CDR3 DNA follows: TGTGCCAGCAGCTTGGGGACAGACAACTATGGCTACACCTTC.

This clonotype occurred many times. The gene calls are TRBV6-1 and TRBJ1-1; D not resolved. This CDR3 spans 11 amino acids. Germline loops: CDR1 MNHNS, CDR2 SASEGT. V shed 5 bases and J shed 4 bases, with 5 bases lying between them. CDR3 in DNA: TGTGCCAGCAGTCACGGCACTGAAGCTTTCTTT. Translation: CASSHGTEAFF.

This clonotype was counted at least ten times. V gene TRBV5-6 combines with J gene TRBJ2-7; tentative D call: TRBD1 (6 bases). V shed 4 bases and J shed 4 bases, with 12 bases lying between them. Germline CDR1 SGHDT, CDR2 YYEEEE. CDR3 length: 13 amino acids. This CDR3 reads CASSLIRGYEQYF. CDR3 nucleotides: TGTGCCAGCAGCCTGATAAGGGGGTACGAGCAGTACTTC.

This clonotype occurred a few times. The chain carries TRBV20-1 and TRBJ2-7; D may be TRBD1 (6 bases). V was trimmed by 5 bases and J by 6 bases, leaving 11 bases between them. The CDR3 contains 11 residues. CDR1 and CDR2 from the germline V gene are DFQATT and SNEGSKA (reference sequence). CDR3 sequence (DNA): TGCAGTGCTCCTTCAGGGGTCGAGCAGTACTTC. Encoded protein: CSAPSGVEQYF.

This clonotype was seen repeatedly, ten times or more. The V gene is TRBV7-2, the J gene TRBJ1-6; D not certain. The CDR3 has 15 residues. V was trimmed by 3 bases and J by 10 bases, leaving 16 bases between them. Germline V CDR1 and CDR2: SGHTA, FQGNSA. CDR3 loop: CASSLVSVGGSPLHF. The CDR3 DNA sequence: TGTGCCAGCAGCTTGGTCTCGGTTGGTGGCTCACCCCTCCACTTT.

The chain links TRBV2 to TRBJ2-2; TRBD1 is a possible D gene (6 bases). Germline V gene sequence: CDR1 SNHLY, CDR2 FYNNEI. CDR3 length: 16 residues. Deletions cut 6 bases from V and 2 bases from J, with 16 bases between. The CDR3 coding sequence is TGTGCCAGCAGCGACCAAGGACAGAGAAACACCGGGGAGCTGTTTTTT. This encodes CASSDQGQRNTGELFF.

This clonotype was counted at least ten times. This chain connects TRBV11-2 to TRBJ1-1, with TRBD1 matching 7 bases. The CDR3 is made up of 13 amino acids. J gave up 9 bases and V 1 base, and 5 bases lay outside the gene matches. Germline V gives CDR1 SGHAT, CDR2 FQNNGV. The chain's CDR3 is CASSLVPDRKAFF. CDR3 bases: TGTGCCAGCAGCTTAGTTCCGGACAGGAAAGCTTTCTTT.

This clonotype was recorded many times. V gene TRBV20-1 combines with J gene TRBJ2-5, with 13 bases fitting TRBD2. With 2 bases clipped from V and 7 bases from J, the junction kept 7 bases outside the gene matches. This CDR3 has 15 residues. The V gene's germline CDR1 is DFQATT and CDR2 SNEGSKA (reference sequence). The CDR3 is CSARPGLAGPGTQYF. The CDR3 DNA is TGCAGTGCTAGACCGGGACTAGCGGGACCCGGGACCCAGTACTTC.

This clonotype was observed once. The genes are TRBV15 and TRBJ2-3; the match to TRBD2 covers 12 bases. V was pared by 0 bases and J by 0 bases, with 4 bases of the junction left unmatched. There are 18 residues in the CDR3. CDR1 and CDR2 from the germline V gene are LNHNV and YYDKDF (reference sequence). The CDR3 region is CATSRDTLAGGSTDTQYF. In DNA form, the CDR3 reads TGTGCCACCAGCAGAGATACTCTAGCGGGGGGGAGCACAGATACGCAGTATTTT.